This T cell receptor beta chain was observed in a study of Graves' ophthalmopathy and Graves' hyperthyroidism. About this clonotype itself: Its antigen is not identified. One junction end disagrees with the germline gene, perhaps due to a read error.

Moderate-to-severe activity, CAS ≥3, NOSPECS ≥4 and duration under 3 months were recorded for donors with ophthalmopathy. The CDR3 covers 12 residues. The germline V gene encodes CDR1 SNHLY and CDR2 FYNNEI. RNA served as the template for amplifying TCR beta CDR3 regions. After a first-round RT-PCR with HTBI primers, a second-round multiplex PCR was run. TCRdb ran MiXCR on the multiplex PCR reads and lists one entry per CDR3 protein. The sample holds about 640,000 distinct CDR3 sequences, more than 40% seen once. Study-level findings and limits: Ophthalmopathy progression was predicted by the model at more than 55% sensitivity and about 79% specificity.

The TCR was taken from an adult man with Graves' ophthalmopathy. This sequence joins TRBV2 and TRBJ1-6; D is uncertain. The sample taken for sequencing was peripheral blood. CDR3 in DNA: TGTGCCAGCAGTGGGGGAGGATCACCCCCCCACTTT. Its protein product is CASSGGGSPPHF. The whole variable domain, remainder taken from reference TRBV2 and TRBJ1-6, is EPEVTQTPSHQVTQMGQEVILRCVPISNHLYFYWYRQILGQKVEFLVSFYNNEISEKSEIFDDQFSVERPDGSNFTLKIRSTKLEDSAMYFCASSGGGSPPHFGNGTRLTVT.